This TCR beta chain is drawn from a study of T cell responses to AZD1222 COVID-19 vaccine. Overall study findings and caveats: Clonal diversity was possibly underestimated, and the donors were mostly white British, with more females. With dominance at 160-218 and 743-854, vaccine-associated CD4 TCRs spanned spike.

On this clone itself: The antigen is unknown.

Assay: immunoSEQ multiplex PCR; the TCRdb copy retains only in-frame clones and omits some. The data show approximately 110,000 clones, roughly 87% seen once. With 2 bases removed from V and 7 bases from J, the gap between germline ends came to 6 bases. The length of the CDR3 is 13 residues. CDR1 and CDR2 (germline): KGHSH, LQKENI. Sample: peripheral blood, taken on day 0 of MenACWY control vaccination. The chain links TRBV18 to TRBJ1-6; no clear D. This receptor was taken from an adult in good health. CDR3 loop: CASSPSQNSPLHF. The CDR3, as DNA: TGTGCCAGCTCACCATCGCAGAATTCACCCCTCCACTTT.